The clone carrying this T cell receptor (beta chain) was counted between two and nine times. No antigen is known for it. This record belongs to a study of shared clonotypes between healthy human individuals. Overall study context: The donor group consisted of two women and three men, aged 18 to 49. Study outcomes and limitations: A reduction in generation probabilities was seen for non-shared clonotypes relative to those shared by all four donors.

The donors, healthy adults who were HIV-negative, had experienced no recent acute infections or vaccinations. Caucasian adults living in Nashville, Tennessee, provided all samples. Sequencing was performed with immunoSEQ multiplex PCR; in TCRdb, only in-frame clones are kept and a portion is missing. The sample carries more than 2,000,000 clones, more than 90% recorded once. The junction had 7 bases not matched to a gene; V was cut back by 3 bases and J by 6 bases. This CDR3 has 17 amino acids. Looked up from germline, CDR1 is MDHEN and CDR2 is SYDVKM. This sequence was found in a man between 18 and 29 years old in good health. The chain recombines TRBV28 with TRBJ2-2; 13 bases map to TRBD2. The specimen sequenced was naive CD4+ T cells sorted from blood. Subset of the sample: CD45RA+ positively selected. Here the CDR3 reads CASSLWRLAGGPGELFF. The CDR3 nucleotides are TGTGCCAGCAGTTTGTGGAGACTAGCGGGGGGCCCCGGGGAGCTGTTTTTT.